The rows below give T cell receptor beta chains drawn from one sample of a study of response to subunit inactivated influenza vaccine. TCRdb processed the RT-PCR reads anew with MiXCR; each CDR3 protein has one entry. The sample consists of about half a million distinct CDR3 sequences, roughly 27% of them appearing once. The sequenced sample was CD4+ T cells sorted from PBMCs, obtained 4 to 6 days after vaccination. The source of these receptors is a man aged 45 to 65 who received an inactivated influenza vaccine. CDR3s include the opening cysteine and the closing phenylalanine or tryptophan. A D gene is named only where the DNA matches it firmly. Expanded clones get a size class; other rows say once, few or many, or leave the size out.

j_call,v_call,clone_size,d_call,cdr3_aa,cdr3_nt
TRBJ1-1,TRBV14,-,-,CASSPMGTKLLNTEAFF,TGTGCCAGCAGCCCTATGGGGACAAAATTACTCAACACTGAAGCTTTCTTT
TRBJ2-3,TRBV12-3/TRBV12-4,few,-,CASSSTERSTDTQYF,TGTGCCAGCAGTTCAACGGAGCGGTCCACAGATACGCAGTATTTT
TRBJ2-2,TRBV5-6,-,-,CASSLFSLPGELFF,TGTGCCAGCAGCTTGTTTAGCTTGCCCGGGGAGCTGTTTTTT
TRBJ2-7,TRBV12-3/TRBV12-4,few,-,CASSPTWGVPYEQYF,TGTGCCAGCAGTCCGACTTGGGGTGTTCCCTACGAGCAGTACTTC
TRBJ1-4,TRBV12-3/TRBV12-4,-,-,CASSFQGTNEKLFF,TGTGCCAGCAGTTTTCAGGGGACTAATGAAAAACTGTTTTTT
TRBJ2-7,TRBV7-8,-,-,CASSPPRNINEQYF,TGTGCCAGCAGCCCCCCGCGGAATATCAACGAGCAGTACTTC
TRBJ1-2,TRBV6-5,few,-,CASSLWGGGYTF,TGTGCCAGCAGCCTTTGGGGCGGGGGCTACACCTTC
TRBJ2-5,TRBV7-2,-,TRBD1,CASSAGQGVIRETQYF,TGTGCCAGCAGCGCGGGACAGGGGGTGATACGAGAGACCCAGTACTTC
TRBJ2-7,TRBV9,few,-,CASSVFDGSADEQYF,TGTGCCAGCAGCGTTTTCGACGGGAGTGCGGACGAGCAGTACTTC
TRBJ2-3,TRBV5-5,-,-,CASSLVGSPMPTDTQYF,TGTGCCAGCAGCTTGGTTGGCAGCCCCATGCCCACAGATACGCAGTATTTT
TRBJ2-2,TRBV10-3,-,TRBD1,CAIRPGQGSRGELFF,TGTGCCATCAGACCGGGACAGGGGAGTCGCGGGGAGCTGTTTTTT
TRBJ1-1,TRBV12-3/TRBV12-4,-,-,CASSLGGGSTEAFF,TGTGCCAGCAGTTTAGGGGGGGGGAGCACTGAAGCTTTCTTT
TRBJ2-7,TRBV7-2,-,-,CASSLVGAIYEQYF,TGTGCCAGCAGCTTAGTAGGGGCGATCTACGAGCAGTACTTC
TRBJ2-7,TRBV29-1,-,-,CSGGDGYEQYF,TGCAGCGGGGGGGACGGCTACGAGCAGTACTTC
TRBJ2-5,TRBV19,-,TRBD2,CASSMASGSGETQYF,TGTGCCAGTAGTATGGCTAGCGGGAGCGGCGAGACCCAGTACTTC
TRBJ2-1,TRBV5-1,few,TRBD2,CASSQGVTSGRTGTYNEQFF,TGCGCCAGCAGCCAGGGAGTGACTAGCGGGAGAACAGGCACCTACAATGAGCAGTTCTTC
TRBJ2-1,TRBV4-2,-,TRBD2,CASSLERGPVNNEQFF,TGTGCCAGCAGCCTAGAGCGGGGGCCGGTAAACAATGAGCAGTTCTTC
TRBJ2-3,TRBV10-1,few,-,CASSESFSDTQYF,TGCGCCAGCAGTGAGTCGTTTTCAGATACGCAGTATTTT
TRBJ2-1,TRBV20-1,few,TRBD2,CSASPSGGMNEQFF,TGCAGTGCTAGTCCCAGCGGGGGGATGAATGAGCAGTTCTTC
TRBJ2-1,TRBV20-1,-,TRBD1,CSATRGRGPHNEQFF,TGCAGTGCCACCCGTGGCAGGGGGCCCCACAATGAGCAGTTCTTC
TRBJ1-1,TRBV4-2,few,TRBD1,CASSQEAGTGGTAFF,TGTGCCAGCAGCCAAGAGGCCGGGACAGGGGGGACAGCTTTCTTT
TRBJ2-7,TRBV7-9,-,-,CASSRSDRSEQYF,TGTGCCAGCAGCCGATCGGACAGAAGCGAGCAGTACTTC
TRBJ2-2,TRBV5-1,-,-,CASSSDLGANTGELFF,TGCGCCAGCAGCTCGGACTTGGGGGCGAACACCGGGGAGCTGTTTTTT
TRBJ2-5,TRBV6-2/TRBV6-3,-,-,CATNHPGFQTQYF,TGTGCCACCAACCACCCAGGGTTCCAGACCCAGTACTTC
TRBJ2-7,TRBV6-5,-,-,CASSYLGGSNPYEQYF,TGTGCCAGCAGTTACCTGGGCGGAAGCAACCCCTACGAGCAGTACTTC
TRBJ2-7,TRBV29-1,few,-,CSVATNSYEQYF,TGCAGCGTTGCGACAAACTCCTACGAGCAGTACTTC
TRBJ1-3,TRBV5-5,few,-,CASSLPGISGNTIYF,TGTGCCAGCAGCTTGCCGGGAATTTCTGGAAACACCATATATTTT